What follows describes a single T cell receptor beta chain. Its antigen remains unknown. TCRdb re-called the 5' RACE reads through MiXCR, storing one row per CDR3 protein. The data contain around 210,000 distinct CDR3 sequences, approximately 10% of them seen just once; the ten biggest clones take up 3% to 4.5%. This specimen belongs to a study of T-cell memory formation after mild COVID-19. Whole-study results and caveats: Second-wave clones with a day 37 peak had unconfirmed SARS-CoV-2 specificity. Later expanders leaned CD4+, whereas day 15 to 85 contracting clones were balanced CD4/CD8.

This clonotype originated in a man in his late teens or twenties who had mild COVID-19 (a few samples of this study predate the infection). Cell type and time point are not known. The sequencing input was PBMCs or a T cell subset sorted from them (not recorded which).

This chain's CDR3 is CASSQHSSTADSPLHF. The CDR3 nucleotides read TGTGCCAGCAGCCAGCACTCAAGTACGGCCGATTCACCCCTCCACTTT. The rearrangement uses TRBV11-1 and TRBJ1-6; D gene ambiguous. The CDR3 runs to 16 residues. V gave up 5 bases and J gave up 8 bases, with 19 bases separating them. Germline lookup yields CDR1 SGHAT and CDR2 FQDESV (reference sequence).